A selection of T cell receptor beta chains follows, all from one sample in a study of T cell responses to AZD1222 COVID-19 vaccine. TCRdb keeps only in-frame clones here, not all; method: immunoSEQ multiplex PCR. Of roughly 120,000 clones in the sample, 90% are singletons; the top ten hold around 3.8%. This material consisted of peripheral blood, taken 28 days after the second dose of the MenACWY control vaccine. The source of these receptors is an adult who received the MenACWY meningococcal vaccine as a control. The CDR3 runs from the conserved cysteine through the conserved F or W. The D gene is left open where the match is weak. For some rows the clone size is stated as once, few or many, or as a class when expanded; others skip it.

J gene	V gene	CDR3 length	clone size	D gene	CDR3 DNA	CDR3 protein
TRBJ2-2	TRBV7-9	14	NA	NA	TGTGCCAGCAGGGACACTTCGAACACCGGGGAGCTGTTTTTT	CASRDTSNTGELFF
TRBJ1-1	TRBV13	15	once	NA	TGTGCCAGCAGCTTAGAGGAGGGGGACAACACTGAAGCTTTCTTT	CASSLEEGDNTEAFF
TRBJ2-1	TRBV7-2	18	NA	NA	TGTGCCAGCAGCTTGGCCGTGGATAGCGCGCGCTCCTACAATGAGCAGTTCTTC	CASSLAVDSARSYNEQFF
TRBJ2-1	TRBV18	16	NA	NA	TGTGCCAGCTCACCACCCGGGGGGCAGGCGGACAATGAGCAGTTCTTC	CASSPPGGQADNEQFF
TRBJ1-6	TRBV7-9	15	NA	TRBD1	TGTGCCAGCAGCCTCTCGACAGGGGGCCCTTCACCCCTCCACTTT	CASSLSTGGPSPLHF
TRBJ1-2	TRBV27	16	NA	TRBD1	TGTGCCAGCAGCTATCTACCGGGACAGGGTTCAGATGGCTACACCTTC	CASSYLPGQGSDGYTF
TRBJ2-2	TRBV7-9	14	NA	NA	TGTGCCAGCAGCTTACGTCAGGAAACCGGGGAGCTGTTTTTT	CASSLRQETGELFF
TRBJ1-5	TRBV19	14	NA	NA	TGTGCCAGTAGTATAGATTCGGGGATTCAGCCCCAGCATTTT	CASSIDSGIQPQHF
TRBJ1-5	TRBV6-6	18	NA	NA	TGTGCCAGCAGTCATTTCACCCCCTCGAAGGGTAGCAATCAGCCCCAGCATTTT	CASSHFTPSKGSNQPQHF
TRBJ1-2	TRBV6-5	13	few	NA	TGTGCCAGCACCCCAGGGAAACACTATGGCTACACCTTC	CASTPGKHYGYTF
TRBJ1-6	TRBV30	14	once	NA	TGTGCCTGGGGGGCTATGACAGAGAATTCACCCCTCCACTTT	CAWGAMTENSPLHF
TRBJ2-3	TRBV5-1	15	NA	NA	TGCGCCAGCAGCATCCAGGGACCCTCGACAGATACGCAGTATTTT	CASSIQGPSTDTQYF
TRBJ2-2	TRBV13	12	NA	NA	TGTGCCAGCAGCTTGACTACCGGGGAGCTGTTTTTT	CASSLTTGELFF
TRBJ2-3	TRBV4-2	16	NA	NA	TGTGCCAGCAGCCGGGCAGCGACTCCTAGCACAGATACGCAGTATTTT	CASSRAATPSTDTQYF
TRBJ2-7	TRBV7-9	17	NA	TRBD1	TGTGCCAGCAGCTTGTTTCTGACAGGGGGATCTCTCTACGAGCAGTACTTC	CASSLFLTGGSLYEQYF
TRBJ2-5	TRBV29-1	10	NA	NA	TGCAGCGGAAAAAAAGAGACCCAGTACTTC	CSGKKETQYF
TRBJ1-1	TRBV10-1	17	NA	TRBD1	TGCGCCAGCAGTGAGTCGCCCCGGACAGGGGGCCGTACTGAAGCTTTCTTT	CASSESPRTGGRTEAFF
TRBJ2-2	TRBV7-2	13	NA	NA	TGTGCCAGCAGCTCATATTTAACCGGGGAGCTGTTTTTT	CASSSYLTGELFF
TRBJ2-1	TRBV3-1/TRBV3-2	17	once	TRBD2	TGTGCCAGCACCCGGACTAGCGGGGGGGTACCCTACAATGAGCAGTTCTTC	CASTRTSGGVPYNEQFF
TRBJ2-1	TRBV7-9	17	once	TRBD1	TGTGCCAGCAGCTTAGTGATCGGGACAGGTCTGGATGATGAGCAGTTCTTC	CASSLVIGTGLDDEQFF
TRBJ1-5	TRBV6-2/TRBV6-3	12	NA	NA	TGTGCCAGCAGTTTGGGTTATCAGCCCCAGCATTTT	CASSLGYQPQHF
TRBJ2-1	TRBV5-1	15	once	TRBD2	TGCGCCAGCAGCTTACTACTAGCGGGTGGCTATGAGCAGTTCTTC	CASSLLLAGGYEQFF
TRBJ2-7	TRBV4-1	15	NA	NA	TGCGCCAGCAGCCAAGCCCGCGGGAAGAACTACGAGCAGTACTTC	CASSQARGKNYEQYF
TRBJ1-5	TRBV5-1	14	NA	NA	TGCGCCAGCAGCTTGATGGAACCCAATCAGCCCCAGCATTTT	CASSLMEPNQPQHF
TRBJ1-4	TRBV7-9	14	NA	TRBD1	TGTGCCAGCAGCTTAGGCAGGGGGCAAGAAAAACTGTTTTTT	CASSLGRGQEKLFF
TRBJ1-5	TRBV7-6	16	NA	NA	TGTGCCAGCAGCTTAGGACCGGGACACCAAAGAGGGCCCCAGCATTTT	CASSLGPGHQRGPQHF
TRBJ2-1	TRBV28	12	NA	NA	TGTGCCACCGGGGTTCCCCCCAATGAGCAGTTCTTC	CATGVPPNEQFF
TRBJ2-2	TRBV3-1/TRBV3-2	16	NA	NA	TGTGCCAGCAGCCAAGCGGACGGGAGAAGCACCGGGGAGCTGTTTTTT	CASSQADGRSTGELFF